What follows describes a single T cell receptor (beta chain). The sample originates from a study of OX40 agonist ivuxolimab in advanced cancers. The overall study: Patients were infused with ivuxolimab every 2 weeks at 0.01 to 10 mg/kg. Of mixed ages from about 20 to 85 and averaging approximately 60 years, the group was around 78% male. One hepatocellular carcinoma and two cutaneous melanoma patients partially responded.

TCRdb's table, derived via immunoSEQ multiplex PCR, lists solely in-frame clones and lacks some. The profile covers roughly 13,000 clones, with roughly 92% appearing a single time and less than 25% taken by the ten largest. Sequenced here: CD4+ or CD8+ T cells sorted from blood, sampled in a trial of the OX40 agonist ivuxolimab. This clonotype was sampled from an adult with an advanced solid tumor such as melanoma, head and neck, liver or kidney cancer.

The CDR3 DNA reads TGTGCCACCAGCAGGGACATCGACAGGGGGGTCGGCTATGGCTACACCTTC. It encodes CATSRDIDRGVGYGYTF. The rearrangement links TRBV15 to TRBJ1-2; 9 bases agree with TRBD1. CDR1 is LNHNV, CDR2 YYDKDF, per germline (reference sequence). J was trimmed by 4 bases and V by 3 bases; bases with no gene match: 12. The CDR3 runs 17 residues.